Below, 2 T cell receptor beta chains from the same sample are listed, as sequenced in a study of blood T cell repertoires in COVID-19. Produced via immunoSEQ multiplex PCR; TCRdb's table is partial and in-frame only. The table includes around 250,000 clones, roughly nine tenths detected once. What was sequenced was PBMCs or T cells enriched from blood (not recorded which). The receptors here all came from a human donor in a cohort exposed to, infected with or recovered from COVID-19 (not recorded which). The donor label of this sample is uncertain.

V usage is TRBV19 and J usage is TRBJ2-1; D might be TRBD2 (5 bases). The ends were cut back, 3 bases at V and 0 bases at J, with 12 bases in the middle. The CDR3 length is 16 residues. Germline CDR1 is LNHDA and CDR2 is SQIVND (reference sequence). CDR3 DNA sequence: TGTGCCAGTAGTATCTTTCGGGGTCCCTCCTACAATGAGCAGTTCTTC. Translated, it gives CASSIFRGPSYNEQFF.

The rearrangement links TRBV6-4 to TRBJ1-2, with no clear D. This CDR3 is built from 13 residues. V lost 1 base, J lost 4 bases, and 7 bases lay in between. Germline CDR1 and CDR2: MRHNA and SNTAGT. DNA of the CDR3: TGTGCCAGCAGTGACTTGGCAGGCTATGGCTACACCTTC. Translated: CASSDLAGYGYTF.